Listed below are T cell receptor beta chains from one sample, sequenced in a study of identical twins. TCRdb reprocessed the 5' RACE reads with MiXCR, giving one entry per CDR3 protein. The table lists 400,000 to 600,000 distinct CDR3 sequences, about 20% of them singletons. The same data also went into a second study, on yellow fever vaccine responses in identical twins.

Input material: CD4+ T cells sorted from blood. These receptors all stem from a woman between 18 and 30 years old in good health. Both conserved end residues are part of each CDR3. Each record gives: J gene, clone size, V gene, CDR3 protein. Not all rows give a size; the values are once, few, many and, for expanded clones, a class.

>TRBJ2-2|NA|TRBV27
CASSSQGLAGGPRTGELFF
>TRBJ2-1|many|TRBV6-1
CASSGRLAAYNEQFF
>TRBJ2-1|NA|TRBV5-1
CASSLGVAGTYNEQFF
>TRBJ1-6|few|TRBV20-1
CSATGQPVNSPLHF
>TRBJ1-2|few|TRBV5-4
CASSRQGNQGYTF
>TRBJ1-2|NA|TRBV6-1
CASSPTRQGGNGYTF
>TRBJ1-1|NA|TRBV11-3
CASSLLGGTTEAFF
>TRBJ2-5|few|TRBV2
CASSWTEGQETQYF
>TRBJ2-3|NA|TRBV11-3
CASSLVGTQTDTQYF
>TRBJ2-4|few|TRBV12-3/TRBV12-4
CASSAVLAKNIQYF
>TRBJ2-3|few|TRBV6-5
CASSNREISTDTQYF
>TRBJ2-1|NA|TRBV28
CASSPSGGNYNEQFF
>TRBJ2-2|NA|TRBV11-3
CASSSSGPGELFF
>TRBJ1-5|few|TRBV6-1
CASRDGVINQPQHF
>TRBJ2-1|NA|TRBV5-1
CASSLAPSGYYNEQFF
>TRBJ2-1|few|TRBV15
CATSSRGFGNEQFF
>TRBJ2-2|NA|TRBV7-3
CASSRQGWAGELFF
>TRBJ2-2|NA|TRBV7-8
CASSLAGGLAGGVGGELFF
>TRBJ2-5|few|TRBV18
CASSPIGQGRLRQETQYF
>TRBJ2-7|NA|TRBV3-1
CASSHEREFPYEQYF
>TRBJ2-3|NA|TRBV18
CASSPRQSRDTQYF
>TRBJ1-6|NA|TRBV20-1
CSASVLLTQRNSPLHF
>TRBJ1-1|NA|TRBV10-3
CAISEGGVNTEAFF
>TRBJ2-2|NA|TRBV12-3/TRBV12-4
CASSLNTGMAGELFF
>TRBJ2-6|NA|TRBV5-5
CASSANGAGANVLTF
>TRBJ2-7|NA|TRBV20-1
CSAPTPGLGLYEQYF
>TRBJ2-1|NA|TRBV6-1
CASSDKSGSLDEQFF
>TRBJ2-3|NA|TRBV7-9
CASSQLSGKTSTDTQYF
>TRBJ2-5|NA|TRBV11-2
CASSLRGREETQYF
>TRBJ1-5|few|TRBV20-1
CSAGRALGQPQHF
>TRBJ2-3|NA|TRBV5-1
CASSSTGLGADTQYF
>TRBJ2-7|few|TRBV12-3/TRBV12-4
CASSLGPTGQYF
>TRBJ2-7|few|TRBV12-3/TRBV12-4
CASRLTASSYEQYF
>TRBJ2-1|NA|TRBV3-1
CASSQETGTFNEQFF
>TRBJ2-7|few|TRBV19
CASSSLLTRLDEQYF
>TRBJ2-5|NA|TRBV5-8
CASSFLAPQETQYF
>TRBJ2-7|NA|TRBV3-1
CASSLQTSGRPYEQYF
>TRBJ2-1|NA|TRBV19
CASSPGTSGDNEQFF
>TRBJ2-6|few|TRBV12-3/TRBV12-4
CASSLELGRARNSGANVLTF
>TRBJ1-1|NA|TRBV10-1
CASSESRTGTAAFF
>TRBJ1-1|NA|TRBV19
CASSTQTGFKTEAFF
>TRBJ2-1|few|TRBV11-2
CASSFGTAYNEQFF
>TRBJ2-3|NA|TRBV12-3/TRBV12-4
CASSFSLTSLVSDTQYF
>TRBJ2-7|few|TRBV2
CASSRDRFEQYF
>TRBJ1-2|few|TRBV28
CASSSPPTYGYTF
>TRBJ2-2|few|TRBV27
CASRKGLAGVLGELFF
>TRBJ2-1|few|TRBV12-3/TRBV12-4
CASSTSGSNEQFF
>TRBJ2-1|few|TRBV4-1
CASSQSGTSGRLYNEQFF
>TRBJ2-5|NA|TRBV18
CASSRTGTDGETQYF
>TRBJ1-5|NA|TRBV7-8
CASGPAYLPQHF
>TRBJ1-5|few|TRBV6-2/TRBV6-3
CASSYSGIFRNQPQHF
>TRBJ2-5|few|TRBV4-2
CASSQAGTSGSSGETQYF
>TRBJ1-5|NA|TRBV4-2
CASSQLMGGWGNQPQHF
>TRBJ2-7|NA|TRBV3-1
CASSQDFRGEQYF
>TRBJ1-6|few|TRBV6-2/TRBV6-3
CASSNPDRPGTPLHF
>TRBJ2-5|few|TRBV3-1
CASSLRTGVGGETQYF
>TRBJ2-2|NA|TRBV5-1
CASSLGTQGQTGELFF
>TRBJ2-7|few|TRBV29-1
CSVASSGTTYEQYF
>TRBJ2-6|few|TRBV18
CASSTTNSFPGANVLTF